This is a list of T cell receptor beta chains from one sample in a study of T cell repertoires in cytomegalovirus infection. TCRdb called the reads again in MiXCR, with one record for every CDR3 protein. This table has roughly 310,000 distinct CDR3 sequences, roughly 29% appearing once. Their antigens are not known. The sample consisted of cultured PBMCs, taken from culture after CMV antigen stimulation. These receptor sequences come from a human donor in good health (CMV status not recorded). Some clones in this sample may be carry-over from other donors' samples. CDR3s include the opening cysteine and the closing phenylalanine or tryptophan. A D gene is named only where the DNA matches it firmly. Clone sizes are given selectively: once, few, many, or a class where the clone is expanded.

J	V	D	size	CDR3	DNA
TRBJ1-1	TRBV7-8	NA	many	CASSEQGQRGAFF	TGTGCCAGCAGCGAACAGGGCCAAAGGGGGGCTTTCTTT
TRBJ2-5	TRBV4-2	TRBD1	NA	CASSQEGQLGETQYF	TGTGCCAGCAGCCAAGAGGGACAGTTAGGAGAGACCCAGTACTTC
TRBJ2-2	TRBV6-6	TRBD1	NA	CASSIRGRDTGELFF	TGTGCCAGCAGTATCAGGGGGCGCGACACCGGGGAGCTGTTTTTT
TRBJ2-5	TRBV28	NA	NA	CASSSPQPAQETQYF	TGTGCCAGCAGTTCCCCCCAGCCCGCTCAAGAGACCCAGTACTTC
TRBJ2-7	TRBV20-1	NA	few	CSARDVRRSSYEQYF	TGCAGTGCTAGAGATGTCCGGCGGAGCTCCTACGAGCAGTACTTC
TRBJ1-2	TRBV6-1	NA	few	CASSEASANYGYTF	TGTGCCAGCAGTGAAGCGTCAGCGAACTATGGCTACACCTTC
TRBJ2-2	TRBV7-8	NA	many	CASSLASEGTGELFF	TGTGCCAGCAGCTTAGCATCCGAGGGCACCGGGGAGCTGTTTTTT
TRBJ2-1	TRBV4-2	NA	few	CASSEDPGPSNEQFF	TGTGCCAGCAGCGAAGACCCGGGGCCCTCGAATGAGCAGTTCTTC
TRBJ2-4	TRBV7-9	NA	few	CASSHTLEGENIQYF	TGTGCCAGCAGCCATACGCTAGAGGGAGAAAACATTCAGTACTTC
TRBJ1-1	TRBV7-3	TRBD1	medium-sized	CASSSQGGNTEAFF	TGTGCCAGCAGCTCACAGGGGGGGAACACTGAAGCTTTCTTT
TRBJ2-4	TRBV7-8	NA	many	CASSLERSKILAKNIQYF	TGTGCCAGCAGCTTAGAGCGCTCCAAGATTCTAGCCAAAAACATTCAGTACTTC
TRBJ1-2	TRBV20-1	NA	NA	CSARGGAGYTF	TGCAGTGCGCGGGGAGGGGCTGGCTACACCTTC
TRBJ1-5	TRBV12-3/TRBV12-4	NA	NA	CASSVDRRRTQHF	TGTGCCAGCAGTGTCGACAGGCGCAGGACCCAGCATTTT
TRBJ2-3	TRBV5-1	TRBD1	NA	CASSLPGTGGPDTQYF	TGCGCCAGCAGCTTGCCCGGGACAGGGGGTCCAGATACGCAGTATTTT
TRBJ1-6	TRBV12-5	NA	NA	CASGWDPYNSPLHF	TGTGCTAGTGGTTGGGATCCATATAATTCACCCCTCCACTTT
TRBJ2-6	TRBV15	NA	few	CATSSGWGTHSGANVLTF	TGTGCCACCAGCAGCGGGTGGGGAACTCACTCTGGGGCCAACGTCCTGACTTTC
TRBJ1-1	TRBV5-6	NA	NA	CASSLISNTEAFF	TGTGCCAGCAGCTTGATCTCGAACACTGAAGCTTTCTTT
TRBJ1-1	TRBV5-1	TRBD1	few	CASTPGTGNTEAFF	TGCGCCAGCACTCCCGGGACAGGGAACACTGAAGCTTTCTTT
TRBJ2-1	TRBV7-6	NA	few	CASSPTRRDNEQFF	TGTGCCAGCAGCCCCACGCGCCGAGACAATGAGCAGTTCTTC
TRBJ2-1	TRBV20-1	TRBD2	many	CSATPSGYRGRGEFF	TGCAGTGCTACGCCCTCTGGCTATCGGGGTCGGGGGGAGTTCTTC
TRBJ2-7	TRBV12-3/TRBV12-4	NA	NA	CASRPGGREISYEQYF	TGTGCCAGCAGGCCTGGGGGGCGGGAGATCTCCTACGAGCAGTACTTC
TRBJ1-1	TRBV6-5	NA	once	CASFEGLGGTEAFF	TGTGCCAGTTTCGAAGGGCTTGGGGGCACTGAAGCTTTCTTT
TRBJ2-7	TRBV6-1	TRBD2	NA	CASSEAGTSGYEQYF	TGTGCCAGCAGTGAAGCTGGGACTAGCGGCTACGAGCAGTACTTC
TRBJ2-3	TRBV19	TRBD1	NA	CASRAPPGQGGTDTQYF	TGTGCCAGTAGGGCACCCCCGGGACAGGGGGGCACAGATACGCAGTATTTT
TRBJ1-1	TRBV30	NA	NA	CAWKLGGTEAFF	TGTGCCTGGAAACTGGGGGGCACTGAAGCTTTCTTT
TRBJ1-2	TRBV6-6	NA	NA	CASSSAGALRGYTF	TGTGCCAGCAGTTCCGCAGGAGCCCTCCGGGGCTACACCTTC
TRBJ2-7	TRBV7-2	NA	many	CASSAYRDEQYF	TGTGCCAGCAGCGCTTATCGTGACGAGCAGTACTTC
TRBJ2-7	TRBV11-2	TRBD2	NA	CASSLNHGLAGHYEQYF	TGTGCCAGCAGCTTAAATCACGGACTAGCGGGACACTACGAGCAGTACTTC
TRBJ1-1	TRBV19	NA	NA	CASSMGIDLTEAFF	TGTGCCAGTAGTATGGGAATTGATTTGACTGAAGCTTTCTTT
TRBJ1-1	TRBV2	NA	few	CASSEAPAGMNTEAFF	TGTGCCAGCAGTGAAGCCCCGGCAGGCATGAACACTGAAGCTTTCTTT
TRBJ2-7	TRBV7-8	TRBD2	few	CASSPGVAGVALAYEQYF	TGTGCCAGCAGCCCCGGGGTAGCGGGAGTAGCTCTCGCCTACGAGCAGTACTTC
TRBJ2-5	TRBV29-1	TRBD1	NA	CSVGGQGMETQYF	TGCAGCGTTGGAGGACAGGGCATGGAGACCCAGTACTTC
TRBJ2-1	TRBV20-1	NA	NA	CSARVGSSYNEQFF	TGCAGTGCTAGAGTCGGGAGTTCCTACAATGAGCAGTTCTTC
TRBJ1-2	TRBV20-1	TRBD1	NA	CSARPPGQVGYTF	TGCAGTGCTAGACCTCCGGGACAGGTTGGCTACACCTTC
TRBJ1-1	TRBV6-5	NA	NA	CASRPGWGTGLDTEAFF	TGTGCCAGCAGACCTGGTTGGGGTACAGGGTTGGACACTGAAGCTTTCTTT
TRBJ2-1	TRBV7-3	NA	NA	CASSSGESNEQFF	TGTGCCAGCAGCTCGGGGGAGAGTAATGAGCAGTTCTTC
TRBJ2-1	TRBV6-1	TRBD2	few	CASSGLAGYDEQFF	TGTGCCAGCAGTGGACTAGCGGGGTACGATGAGCAGTTCTTC
TRBJ2-2	TRBV10-2	TRBD2	few	CASSETSGGAAGELFF	TGCGCCAGCAGTGAAACTAGCGGGGGGGCCGCCGGGGAGCTGTTTTTT
TRBJ1-1	TRBV10-3	NA	NA	CAISEKDNTEAFF	TGTGCCATCAGTGAGAAGGACAACACTGAAGCTTTCTTT
TRBJ2-3	TRBV20-1	NA	NA	CSAREGASRTDTQYF	TGCAGTGCTAGAGAGGGTGCTAGTAGGACAGATACGCAGTATTTT
TRBJ1-2	TRBV7-6	NA	many	CASSKEGLANYGYTF	TGTGCCAGCAGCAAAGAGGGGTTAGCTAACTATGGCTACACCTTC
TRBJ2-2	TRBV28	NA	NA	CASSLIPRVPGELFF	TGTGCCAGCAGTTTGATCCCCAGGGTTCCCGGGGAGCTGTTTTTT